The clone carrying this T cell receptor beta chain was detected only a few times. The CDR3 contains 16 residues. The V and J ends lost 2 bases and 7 bases, in that order; junction bases with no gene match: 12. Germline loops: CDR1 SGHVS, CDR2 FQNEAQ. The record originates from a study of cytomegalovirus exposure and HLA in healthy donors. A multiplex PCR was run with 60 Vbeta primers and 13 Jbeta primers. Repertoires were generated with immunoSEQ multiplex PCR, while TCRdb's copy carries only in-frame clones and drops some. The sample holds 95,000 to 150,000 clones, approximately 8% seen once. The sample was PBMCs. This TCR derives from a woman between 40 and 50 years old in good health and CMV-seropositive. V usage is TRBV7-8 and J usage is TRBJ2-5; TRBD2 agrees at 8 bases. CDR3: CASSLSTGGALVTQYF. In DNA form, the CDR3 reads TGTGCCAGCAGCTTATCTACCGGGGGGGCTTTGGTGACCCAGTACTTC.